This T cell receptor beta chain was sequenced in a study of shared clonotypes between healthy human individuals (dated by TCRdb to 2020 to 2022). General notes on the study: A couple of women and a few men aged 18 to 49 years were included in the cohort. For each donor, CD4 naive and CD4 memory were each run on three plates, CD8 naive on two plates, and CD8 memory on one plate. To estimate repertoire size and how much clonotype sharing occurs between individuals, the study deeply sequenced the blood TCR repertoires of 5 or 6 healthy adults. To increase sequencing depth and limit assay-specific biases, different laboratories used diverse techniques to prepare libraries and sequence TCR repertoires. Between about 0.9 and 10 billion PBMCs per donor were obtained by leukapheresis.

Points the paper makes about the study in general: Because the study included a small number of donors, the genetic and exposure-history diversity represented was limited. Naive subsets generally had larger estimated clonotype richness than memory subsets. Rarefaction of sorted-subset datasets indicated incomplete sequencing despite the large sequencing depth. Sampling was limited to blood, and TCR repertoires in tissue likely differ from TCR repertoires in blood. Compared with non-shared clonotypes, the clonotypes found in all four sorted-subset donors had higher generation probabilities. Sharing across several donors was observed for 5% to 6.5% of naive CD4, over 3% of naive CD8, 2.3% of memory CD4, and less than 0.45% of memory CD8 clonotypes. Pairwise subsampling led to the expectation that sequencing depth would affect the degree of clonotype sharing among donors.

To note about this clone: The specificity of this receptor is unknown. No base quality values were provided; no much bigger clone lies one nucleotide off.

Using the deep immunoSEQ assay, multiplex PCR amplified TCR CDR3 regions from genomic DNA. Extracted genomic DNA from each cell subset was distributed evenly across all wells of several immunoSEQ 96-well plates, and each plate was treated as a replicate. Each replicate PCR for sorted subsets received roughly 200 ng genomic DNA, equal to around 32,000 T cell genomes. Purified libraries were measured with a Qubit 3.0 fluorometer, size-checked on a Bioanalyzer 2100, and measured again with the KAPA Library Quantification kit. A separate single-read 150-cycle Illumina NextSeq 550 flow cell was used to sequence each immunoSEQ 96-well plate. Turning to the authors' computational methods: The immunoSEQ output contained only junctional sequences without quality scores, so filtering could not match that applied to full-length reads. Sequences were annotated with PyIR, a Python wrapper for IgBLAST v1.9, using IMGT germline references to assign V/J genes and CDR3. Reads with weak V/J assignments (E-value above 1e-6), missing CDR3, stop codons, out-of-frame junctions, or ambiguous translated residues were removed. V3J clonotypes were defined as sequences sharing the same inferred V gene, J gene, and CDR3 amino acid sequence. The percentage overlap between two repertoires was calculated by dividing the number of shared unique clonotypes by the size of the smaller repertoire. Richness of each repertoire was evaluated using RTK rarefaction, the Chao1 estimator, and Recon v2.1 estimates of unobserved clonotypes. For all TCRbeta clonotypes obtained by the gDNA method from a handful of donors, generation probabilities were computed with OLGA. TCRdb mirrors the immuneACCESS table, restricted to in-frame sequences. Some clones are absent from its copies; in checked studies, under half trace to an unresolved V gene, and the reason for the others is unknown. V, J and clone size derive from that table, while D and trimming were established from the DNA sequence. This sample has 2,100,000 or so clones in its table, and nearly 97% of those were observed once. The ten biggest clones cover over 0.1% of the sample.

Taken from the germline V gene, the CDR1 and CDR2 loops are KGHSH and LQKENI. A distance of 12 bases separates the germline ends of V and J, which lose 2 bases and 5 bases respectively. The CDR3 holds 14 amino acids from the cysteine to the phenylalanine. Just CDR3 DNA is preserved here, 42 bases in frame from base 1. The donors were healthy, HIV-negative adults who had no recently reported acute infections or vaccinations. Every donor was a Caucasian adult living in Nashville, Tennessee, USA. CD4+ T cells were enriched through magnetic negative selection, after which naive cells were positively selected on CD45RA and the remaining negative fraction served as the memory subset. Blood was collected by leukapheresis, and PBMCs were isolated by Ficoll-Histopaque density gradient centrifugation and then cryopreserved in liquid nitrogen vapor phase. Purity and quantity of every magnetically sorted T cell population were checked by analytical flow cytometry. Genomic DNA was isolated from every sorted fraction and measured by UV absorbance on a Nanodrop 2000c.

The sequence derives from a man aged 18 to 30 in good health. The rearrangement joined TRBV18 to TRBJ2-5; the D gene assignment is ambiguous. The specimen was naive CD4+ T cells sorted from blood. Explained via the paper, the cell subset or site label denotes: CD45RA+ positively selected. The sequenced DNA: TGTGCCAGCTCACCAAACCGGCCCCTGGAGACCCAGTACTTC. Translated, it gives CASSPNRPLETQYF.